This T cell receptor (beta chain) was sequenced during a study of blood T cells in healthy people across ages. Whole-study results and caveats: Estimated diversity, derived from one million T cells, was regarded as an underestimate. Both higher diversity and more naive CD4+ cells marked long-lived donors when set against aged donors.

Samples each yielded at least 5 micrograms of total RNA. The CDR3 has 14 amino acids. The junction had 13 bases not matched to a gene; V was cut back by 5 bases and J by 10 bases. The V gene's germline CDR1 is DFQATT and CDR2 SNEGSKA (reference sequence). It was with a sample-barcoded 5' primer and a J-beta primer mix that a second PCR of roughly 6 to 12 cycles was run. Each cDNA molecule was tagged by a template-switch adaptor with 12 random nucleotides. One entry per CDR3 protein, called by TCRdb with MiXCR from the 5' RACE reads. The sample carries 1.5 million to 2 million distinct CDR3 sequences, 28% recorded once. This clonotype was found a few times. Its antigen is unknown.

The origin of this receptor is a woman under 40 in good health. Source material: blood. The rearrangement uses TRBV20-1 and TRBJ2-7, with 11 bases lining up with TRBD1. The CDR3 is CSADGGQGAGAQYF. CDR3 DNA: TGCAGTGCTGATGGCGGACAGGGGGCGGGGGCCCAGTACTTC.